This record concerns one T cell receptor (beta chain) sequence. This clonotype was seen ten or more times. There is no known antigen for this receptor. Nothing much larger sits one base from this clone, and base qualities are not available. The sample comes from a study of Graves' ophthalmopathy and Graves' hyperthyroidism listed by TCRdb under 2018. With respect to the entire study: Peripheral blood was collected at initial diagnosis, prior to any treatment. The study used TCR beta repertoire signatures to distinguish Graves' ophthalmopathy from Graves' hyperthyroidism and to predict progression to ophthalmopathy. In total, around 130 blood samples were TCR-sequenced: approximately 42 ophthalmopathy, over 70 hyperthyroidism and some 17 hyperthyroidism-to-ophthalmopathy patients. To explore V-J signatures distinguishing ophthalmopathy from hyperthyroidism, a discovery set of about a hundred patients (43 ophthalmopathy, 55 to 60 stable hyperthyroidism) was enrolled. The independent validation cohort included under 20 hyperthyroidism patients plus 17 patients who later progressed from hyperthyroidism to ophthalmopathy. In six hyperthyroidism patients, the T-cell repertoire of thyroid tissue was compared with the T-cell repertoire of blood. Once sampling was done, hyperthyroidism patients were given methimazole at a starting dose of 30 mg daily, while ophthalmopathy patients were given high-dose intravenous methylprednisolone. The 100 discovery patients were randomly split 7:3 into training and test sets. Paper-wide results and their limitations: In cross-validation, the 13-signature model distinguished ophthalmopathy from stable hyperthyroidism with about 87% sensitivity and nearly 82% specificity, and in the test set the corresponding values were 80% and 75%. No statistical method was used to set the sample size in advance, and the investigators knew which group each participant was assigned to. Most expanded thyroid clonotypes with frequency above 0.001 were also detected in blood, suggesting blood repertoires may reflect the thyroid immune response. In validation, the model predicted ophthalmopathy progression with 55% to 71% sensitivity and roughly 72% specificity; 12 predicted patients were CT-confirmed with GO in a median of about 7.1 months.

Patients with ophthalmopathy had moderately to severely active disease, with a Clinical Activity Score of 3 or more, a NOSPECS grade of 4 or more, and a disease duration of less than 3 months. Anyone with other autoimmune diseases, uncontrolled infections, pregnancy or lactation was excluded from the study. Diagnosis relied on clinical symptoms, serum thyroxine, TRAb, thyroid ultrasound and orbital computed tomography. PBMCs were isolated from 10 ml of fresh peripheral blood by Ficoll-Paque density gradient centrifugation. Trizol reagent was used to extract the total RNA, and its quality was then checked on an Agilent 2100 Bioanalyzer. TCR beta CDR3 regions were amplified from RNA transcripts for repertoire sequencing. The first round of RT-PCR was done with HTBI primers and the Qiagen OneStep RT-PCR kit, and was followed by a second round of multiplex PCR, then size selection and purification. The libraries underwent paired-end sequencing with 100 bp reads on an Illumina HiSeq2000. From the authors' description of their analysis: SOAPnuke was used to process the reads, throwing out any read that had adapters, had uncalled bases, had a mean Phred below 15, or lacked an exact constant-primer or identifier match. High-quality paired reads were merged with COPE v1.2.5. Clonotypes were defined as unique nucleotide sequences and were aligned to IMGT TRB V, D and J references using MiTCR v1.1. Only V-J combinations with frequency above 0.0001 were analysed, covering over 98% of repertoires. A TCR clonal expansion and chaos score per V-J combination was defined as the ratio of F50 clonal expansion to chaos observed in the TCRdist matrix. Features were reduced by Welch's t-statistics and random forest to roughly 14 V-J combinations, which fed a naive Bayes classifier. The Morisita-Horn index was used to measure how similar the thyroid and blood repertoires were. The raw public reads went through TCRdb reprocessing: fastp at Q25, MiXCR clone calling, in-frame beta chains kept. One record per CDR3 amino acid sequence lists the most common genes and DNA. The V and J calls, along with clone size, are taken from TCRdb and not from the paper's own processing. This sample has around 470,000 distinct CDR3 sequences in its table, and approximately 15% of those were observed once. The top ten constitute about 10% of the sample.

Sequenced input: blood. The TCR was taken from a woman in her 30s with Graves' ophthalmopathy. Donor details come from another sample of the same person, matched by shared clones.

The nucleotide sequence reads as follows: TGTGCCAGCAGCTTGGTAGGACCTAACTATGGCTACACCTTC. Its product reads: CASSLVGPNYGYTF. The chain is assembled from TRBV5-6 and TRBJ1-2, with no D gene named confidently. According to the germline V gene, CDR1 reads SGHDT and CDR2 reads YYEEEE. At the junction V is shortened by 0 bases and J by 0 bases, with 6 bases in between. The CDR3 covers 14 residues, taking in both the cysteine and the phenylalanine. This entry keeps only the CDR3 DNA: 42 bases, framed from base 1.